This entry lists 20 T cell receptor beta chains sequenced from one sample in a study of T-cell reconstitution after alpha-beta-depleted transplantation in children. Their specific antigens are unknown. Overall study results and limits: Most T-cell counts and diversity one year after the transplant came from T cells that were newly produced.

Preparing the TCRbeta library involved the use of unique molecular identifiers. TCRdb passed the PCR reads through MiXCR, listing each CDR3 protein once. The table has fewer than 350,000 distinct CDR3 sequences, roughly 8.2% seen once. This specimen was peripheral blood, taken 360 days after TCRalphabeta/CD19-depleted stem cell transplant. The receptors were gathered from a female patient between 2 and 15 years old who had a stem cell transplant for Fanconi anemia, so the T cells may come from the graft donor.

This clonotype has at least ten counts. V usage is TRBV3-1 and J usage is TRBJ2-1; D could derive from TRBD1 or TRBD2 (5 bases each). This CDR3 is built from 15 residues. The germline V and J ends were trimmed by 0 bases and 4 bases, with 10 bases remaining between them. CDR1 is LGHDT and CDR2 is YNNKEL in the germline V gene (reference sequence). The CDR3 nucleotides are TGTGCCAGCAGCCAAGATCAGGGACGGTACAATGAGCAGTTCTTC. The encoded protein is CASSQDQGRYNEQFF.

This clonotype was seen a handful of times. The V gene is TRBV14, the J gene TRBJ1-6; TRBD1 might be the D (5 bases). Germline V gene lookup returns CDR1 SGHDN and CDR2 FVKESK. The CDR3 covers 15 residues. V lost 0 bases to trimming and J lost 9 bases, with 12 bases between them. The DNA for the CDR3 is TGTGCCAGCAGCCAAGATCGGGGCAGAGGTTCACCCCTCCACTTT. Protein sequence: CASSQDRGRGSPLHF.

This clonotype was counted ten times or more. The rearrangement uses TRBV20-1 and TRBJ2-7, with 8 bases lining up with TRBD2. Germline CDR1 DFQATT, CDR2 SNEGSKA (reference sequence). Trimming removed 2 bases from V and 2 bases from J; junction bases left unmatched: 11. There are 16 residues in the CDR3. CDR3 nucleotides: TGCAGTGCTAGACCATGGTTTAGCGGGATAGCCTACGAGCAGTACTTC. It codes for CSARPWFSGIAYEQYF.

This clonotype was detected ten times or more. The gene calls are TRBV20-1 and TRBJ2-5, with no clear D. Germline V gene sequence: CDR1 DFQATT, CDR2 SNEGSKA (reference sequence). The CDR3 loop spans 13 amino acids. The V gene lost 3 bases and the J gene lost 4 bases, with 12 bases spanning the gap. As DNA, the CDR3 is TGCAGTGCTAGGTCGTGGAGAGGAGAGACCCAGTACTTC. This sequence encodes CSARSWRGETQYF.

Many counts were recorded for this clonotype. The chain employs TRBV29-1 and TRBJ1-1; D gene ambiguous. Germline CDR1 SQVTM, CDR2 ANQGSEA. The CDR3 has 14 residues. V was cut by 3 bases and J by 0 bases, with 11 bases left in between. CDR3 in amino acids: CSVEVGRLNTEAFF. The CDR3 DNA reads TGCAGCGTTGAGGTCGGGCGGCTGAACACTGAAGCTTTCTTT. Using reference TRBV29-1 and TRBJ1-1 for the parts outside the CDR3, the full variable domain is SAVISQKPSRDICQRGTSLTIQCQVDSQVTMMFWYRQQPGQSLTLIATANQGSEATYESGFVIDKFPISRPNLTFSTLTVSNMSPEDSSIYLCSVEVGRLNTEAFFGQGTRLTVV.

This clonotype showed up just a few times. The chain uses TRBV18 and TRBJ2-7; no clear D gene. CDR3 length equals 13 residues. Trimming stripped 3 bases from V and 6 bases from J, with 12 bases between. CDR1 is KGHSH, CDR2 LQKENI, per germline. The CDR3 reads CASSPSFLSEQYV. CDR3 DNA sequence: TGTGCCAGCTCACCGTCCTTCTTGAGCGAGCAGTACGTC.

This clonotype was recorded a few times. This chain connects TRBV6-2 or TRBV6-3 to TRBJ1-2, with D possibly matching TRBD1 (6 bases). The CDR3 runs to 15 residues. V lost 6 bases, J lost 4 bases, and 18 bases lay in between. The germline gives CDR1 MNHEY, CDR2 SVGEGT. CDR3 coding DNA: TGTGCCAGCAGAACGGGACAACTACTAGTCTATGGCTACACCTTC. It codes for CASRTGQLLVYGYTF.

This clonotype was seen repeatedly, ten times or more. V is TRBV12-3 or TRBV12-4 and J is TRBJ2-5; D may match TRBD1 or TRBD2 (6 bases each). Between the trimmed V and J ends, which lost 4 bases and 5 bases, there was a span of 11 bases. This CDR3 is 13 amino acids long. CDR3 loop: CASSWGAPETQYF. The CDR3, as DNA: TGTGCCAGCAGTTGGGGGGCCCCGGAGACCCAGTACTTC.

The V and J genes are TRBV7-2 and TRBJ2-6, with 7 bases identical to TRBD2. Germline V gives CDR1 SGHTA, CDR2 FQGNSA. Trimming took 4 bases from V and 0 from J; bases not matched to a gene: 6. The CDR3 sequence is 17 residues long. CDR3: CASSSSGGNSGANVLTF. DNA of the CDR3: TGTGCCAGCAGCTCTAGCGGAGGGAACTCTGGGGCCAACGTCCTGACTTTC.

This clonotype appeared a few times. CDR3 in amino acids: CASIGRGIDEQFF. DNA of the CDR3: TGTGCCAGCATCGGCAGGGGGATCGATGAGCAGTTCTTC. The rearrangement uses TRBV6-1 and TRBJ2-1; 7 nucleotides match TRBD1. The ends lost 7 bases at V and 8 bases at J; junction bases unmatched: 8. Germline V lookup: CDR1 MNHNS, CDR2 SASEGT. The CDR3 extends over 13 amino acids.

This clonotype was recorded at least ten times. This chain connects TRBV12-3 or TRBV12-4 to TRBJ1-2, with D possibly TRBD1 on 6 matching bases. The CDR3 is made up of 13 amino acids. V lost 6 bases to trimming and J lost 2 bases, with 10 bases between them. CDR3 DNA: TGTGCCAGCAGATTACAGGGCAACTATGGCTACACCTTC. Translation gives CASRLQGNYGYTF.

This clonotype showed up just a few times. The V gene is TRBV5-5, the J gene TRBJ2-5, with a weak D call TRBD1 (6 bases). Trimming took 0 bases from V and 0 from J, leaving 18 bases between them. CDR3 length: 18 residues. Per the germline V gene, CDR1 is SGHKS and CDR2 is YYEKEE (reference sequence). The CDR3: CASSLGSGHILYQETQYF. Here the CDR3 DNA reads TGTGCCAGCAGCTTGGGTTCGGGACACATACTGTACCAAGAGACCCAGTACTTC.

The rearrangement links TRBV5-4 to TRBJ2-2; D gene uncertain. The CDR3 totals 12 residues. The V and J ends lost 2 bases and 7 bases respectively, with 6 bases between them. CDR1 is SGHNT, CDR2 YYREEE, per germline (reference sequence). CDR3 nucleotides: TGTGCCAGCAGCTTCGAGGACGGGGAGCTGTTTTTT. Amino acids: CASSFEDGELFF.

At least ten counts were recorded for this clonotype. V gene TRBV6-6 combines with J gene TRBJ2-5; the D is unclear. This CDR3 comprises 11 residues. V was clipped by 7 bases and J by 0 bases, with 3 bases between them. Germline lookup yields CDR1 MNHNY and CDR2 SVGAGI (reference sequence). The CDR3 loop reads CASKHQETQYF. The CDR3 nucleotides are TGTGCCAGCAAACACCAAGAGACCCAGTACTTC.

In this sample, this clonotype turned up many times. The chain carries TRBV5-1 and TRBJ2-1, with D perhaps TRBD1 or TRBD2 (6 bases each). Trimming pared 5 bases from V and 5 bases from J, leaving 11 bases between. The CDR3 has 13 amino acids. CDR1 SGHRS and CDR2 YFSETQ come from the germline V gene. The CDR3, as DNA: TGCGCCAGCAGGAGGGGGGTGGACAATGAGCAGTTCTTC. This sequence encodes CASRRGVDNEQFF.

This clonotype was seen at least ten times. J is TRBJ2-1 and V is TRBV12-3 or TRBV12-4, with D unresolved. Trimming took 1 base from V and 7 from J, leaving 8 bases between them. The CDR3 is made up of 13 amino acids. CDR3 DNA sequence: TGTGCCAGCAGTTTAGAGCCCGGGAATGAGCAGTTCTTC. Amino acid sequence: CASSLEPGNEQFF.

In its sample, this clonotype was seen many times. The rearrangement links TRBV27 to TRBJ2-7; 9 bases agree with TRBD1. Per germline, CDR1 MNHEY and CDR2 SMNVEV (reference sequence). The CDR3 spans 14 residues. After removal of 6 bases from V and 3 bases from J, the junction contained 6 bases not matched to a gene. The CDR3 sequence is CASRPWTGVYEQYF. The CDR3 coding sequence is TGTGCCAGCAGACCCTGGACAGGGGTCTACGAGCAGTACTTC.

The table lists this clonotype with many counts. This chain links TRBV12-3 or TRBV12-4 with TRBJ1-1; no clear D. The V gene lost 8 bases and the J gene lost 7 bases, with 14 bases spanning the gap. The CDR3 has 12 amino acids. CDR3 sequence: CASFSREFEAFF. For the CDR3, the DNA is TGTGCCAGCTTTAGCCGAGAGTTTGAAGCTTTCTTT.

The rearrangement uses TRBV27 and TRBJ2-7; D not certain. This CDR3 comprises 13 residues. CDR1 is MNHEY and CDR2 is SMNVEV in the germline V gene (reference sequence). Trimming took 4 bases from V and 2 from J, leaving 9 bases between them. The CDR3 bases are TGTGCCAGCAGTTACAGACCAACCTACGAGCAGTACTTC. Its translation is CASSYRPTYEQYF.

This clonotype was observed at least ten times. The V call is TRBV7-9, the J call TRBJ2-7; tentative D call: TRBD1 (5 bases). This CDR3 is built from 14 residues. Germline V CDR1 and CDR2: SEHNR, FQNEAQ (reference sequence). Trimming pared 1 base from V and 5 bases from J, leaving 12 bases between. The CDR3, as DNA: TGTGCCAGCAGCTTAGTACAGGAACCCCACGAGCAGTACTTC. As protein: CASSLVQEPHEQYF.